Given below is one T cell receptor delta chain in context. Its target is not known. This likely reflects a read error, since a far larger clone is one base away. The same CDR3 is also encoded by other DNA sequences in this sample. Germline CDR1 is GEAIGNYY and CDR2 is EKD. The CDR3 totals 13 residues. V lost 1 base, J lost 3 bases, and 8 bases lay in between. TCRdb reprocessed the RT-PCR reads through CATT. The sample lists roughly 500 delta-chain clones, around 60% occurring once. The entry originates in a study of gammadelta T cells in human blood. General study findings and limits: Polyclonal expansion of innate γδ T cells after birth appeared microbially driven.

The V gene is TRDV2, the J gene TRDJ1, with no clear D. Source material: non-Vgamma9Vdelta2 gamma-delta T cells from fetal blood. This receptor was taken from a human fetus. The CDR3 DNA follows: TGTGCCTGTGACACTGGAGGATCCGATAAACTCATCTTT. Protein product: CACDTGGSDKLIF.